This TCR beta chain came from a study of cytomegalovirus exposure and HLA in healthy donors. The study's findings and limits: Later analysis demonstrated an association between a missense DCLRE1C variant and TCR beta V- and J-gene trimming. Within the data, a cluster of highly shared sequence variants was likely a sequencing artifact.

The table lists this clone with a few counts. The antigen is unknown. With 60 Vbeta and 13 Jbeta primers, the PCR was carried out. Generated by immunoSEQ multiplex PCR, the TCRdb table keeps only in-frame clones and is missing some. The table includes about 40,000 clones, around 50% detected once. Trimming removed 8 bases at V and 0 bases at J, with 11 bases between. Germline loops: CDR1 LNHNV, CDR2 YYDKDF (reference sequence). This CDR3 has 13 residues. This chain links TRBV15 with TRBJ2-7, with D possibly TRBD1 on 6 matching bases. The sequenced material came from PBMCs. This receptor was identified in a human donor in good health. The CDR3 DNA sequence: TGTGCCACCGGAGACAGGCGCTCCTACGAGCAGTACTTC. Translation gives CATGDRRSYEQYF.